The next 20 T cell receptor beta chains were all read from a single sample in a study of TIL therapy for anti-PD-1-resistant metastatic lung cancer. This was the immunoSEQ v3 assay. Data came from immunoSEQ multiplex PCR; TCRdb stores just in-frame clones and leaves some out. This repertoire shows tens of thousands of clones, just over 85% found once; its top ten account for 5%. The sample's time point: pre-treatment sample, taken before nivolumab and TIL therapy. This specimen consisted of blood, obtained at baseline. These receptor sequences come from a person between 30 and 80 years old with non-small cell lung cancer.

This clone was recorded once. The chain has TRBV15 and TRBJ2-3; no clear D. V shed 1 base and J shed 2 bases, with 4 bases lying between them. The V gene's germline CDR1 is LNHNV and CDR2 YYDKDF (reference sequence). This CDR3 contains 13 residues. As DNA, the CDR3 is TGTGCCACCAGCAGAGGACTCACAGATACGCAGTATTTT. It codes for CATSRGLTDTQYF.

This chain connects TRBV7-2 to TRBJ1-2, with TRBD1 matching 10 bases. Trimming at V came to 5 bases and at J to 1 base, leaving 4 bases not matched to a gene. This CDR3 is built from 15 residues. Looked up from germline, CDR1 is SGHTA and CDR2 is FQGNSA. In nucleotides, the CDR3 is TGTGCCAGCAGCCCTGACAGGGGGCATAACTATGGCTACACCTTC. It yields the protein CASSPDRGHNYGYTF.

This chain links TRBV24-1 with TRBJ2-7; unclear D gene. The CDR3 sequence is 11 residues long. Germline V gene data show CDR1 as KGHDR and CDR2 as SFDVKD. Trimming took 1 base from V and 6 from J, leaving 3 bases between them. CDR3: CATSDLREQYF. The CDR3 DNA reads as TGTGCCACCAGTGATTTACGCGAGCAGTACTTC.

This clone was seen a few times. V gene TRBV25-1 combines with J gene TRBJ2-5; D gene unclear. CDR1 and CDR2 from the germline V gene are MGHDK and SYGVNS. This CDR3 comprises 12 residues. Trimming pared 4 bases from V and 4 bases from J, leaving 7 bases between. CDR3 DNA: TGTGCCAGCAGTGTACGCGCAGAGACCCAGTACTTC. The encoded protein is CASSVRAETQYF.

This clone was seen a few times. The rearrangement links TRBV24-1 to TRBJ2-1, with 7 positions matching TRBD2. This CDR3 has 15 residues. The trim removed 9 bases at V and 0 bases at J, leaving 7 bases unmatched. CDR1 KGHDR and CDR2 SFDVKD come from the germline V gene. In DNA form, the CDR3 reads TGTGCCACCGGCATGGGAGGGAGCTCCTACAATGAGCAGTTCTTC. Translated, it gives CATGMGGSSYNEQFF.

V gene TRBV24-1 combines with J gene TRBJ1-5; no clear D. Germline V gives CDR1 KGHDR, CDR2 SFDVKD. The CDR3 has 14 amino acids. V shed 6 bases and J shed 0 bases, with 8 bases lying between them. Here the CDR3 reads CATSFGNSNQPQHF. The CDR3 nucleotides read TGTGCCACCAGTTTTGGGAATAGCAATCAGCCCCAGCATTTT.

This clone is deemed large. The chain joins TRBV29-1 to TRBJ2-1; maybe TRBD2 (6 bases). The CDR3 loop spans 13 amino acids. The germline V gene encodes CDR1 SQVTM and CDR2 ANQGSEA. The CDR3, as DNA: TGCACCGGGCGGATATACGGGGGCAATGAGCAGTTCTTC. Translation gives CTGRIYGGNEQFF.

The chain recombines TRBV24-1 with TRBJ2-1; D not certain. V shed 9 bases and J shed 9 bases, with 17 bases lying between them. This CDR3 is 13 amino acids long. The germline gives CDR1 KGHDR, CDR2 SFDVKD. CDR3 region: CATADLPKGEQFF. In DNA form, the CDR3 reads TGTGCCACCGCAGACCTCCCTAAGGGTGAGCAGTTCTTC.

This chain's CDR3 is CASSSTRDSVSPLHF. DNA of the CDR3: TGTGCCAGCAGCTCGACCCGGGACAGTGTGTCACCCCTCCACTTT. The chain couples TRBV11-2 to TRBJ1-6; the match to TRBD1 covers 7 bases. The V segment lost 4 bases and the J segment 10 bases; nucleotides outside the gene matches: 10. The CDR3 is 15 amino acids. Germline values: CDR1 SGHAT, CDR2 FQNNGV. Supplemented by reference TRBV11-2 and TRBJ1-6, the full variable domain reads EAGVAQSPRYKIIEKRQSVAFWCNPISGHATLYWYQQILGQGPKLLIQFQNNGVVDDSQLPKDRFSAERLKGVDSTLKIQPAKLEDSAVYLCASSSTRDSVSPLHFGNGTRLTVT.

The chain employs TRBV27 and TRBJ1-4, with 7 bases identical to TRBD1. Germline lookup yields CDR1 MNHEY and CDR2 SMNVEV (reference sequence). V was clipped by 3 bases and J by 8 bases; unmatched bases: 6. This CDR3 has 14 residues. The CDR3 is CASSFDRAGEKLFF. CDR3 DNA: TGTGCCAGCAGTTTCGACAGGGCGGGGGAAAAACTGTTTTTT.

The gene calls are TRBV7-2 and TRBJ2-1; TRBD1 matches at 9 bases. The J segment lost 8 bases and the V segment lost 2 bases, leaving 10 bases of the junction unmatched. Germline V CDR1 and CDR2: SGHTA, FQGNSA. The CDR3 extends over 16 amino acids. DNA for the CDR3: TGTGCCAGCAGCTTATTCCCCGCGGGACAGGGCTATGAGCAGTTCTTC. Its translation is CASSLFPAGQGYEQFF.

This clone was found a few times. This rearrangement joins TRBV24-1 to TRBJ1-5, with a weak D call TRBD1 (5 bases). The V gene's germline CDR1 is KGHDR and CDR2 SFDVKD. V dropped 1 base and J dropped 7 bases, with 16 bases sitting between them. The CDR3 has 16 residues. CDR3 nucleotide sequence: TGTGCCACCAGTGATTTATTTAACAGGATCCGGCAGCCCCAGCATTTT. Encoded protein: CATSDLFNRIRQPQHF.

The chain combines TRBV19 with TRBJ1-5; D gene ambiguous. The CDR3 extends over 15 amino acids. Germline lookup yields CDR1 LNHDA and CDR2 SQIVND (reference sequence). V dropped 1 base and J dropped 3 bases, with 10 bases sitting between them. This chain's CDR3 is CASSIGPGDNQPQHF. CDR3 DNA: TGTGCCAGTAGTATAGGGCCCGGGGACAATCAGCCCCAGCATTTT.

V usage is TRBV10-1 and J usage is TRBJ1-1, with 7 bases that match TRBD1. This CDR3 spans 15 amino acids. Trimming cost V 6 bases and J 3 bases; bases outside gene matches: 10. From germline, CDR1 is WNHNN and CDR2 SYGVQD (reference sequence). CDR3 region: CASRETGRLDTEAFF. The CDR3 DNA follows: TGCGCCAGCAGAGAGACAGGGCGATTGGACACTGAAGCTTTCTTT.

This chain joins TRBV11-3 and TRBJ1-5; 7 nucleotides line up with TRBD1. Germline V gene lookup returns CDR1 SGHNT and CDR2 YENEEA. The V gene end was trimmed by 2 bases and the J gene end by 5 bases; junction bases not matched to a gene: 6. The CDR3 is 15 residues long. The CDR3 sequence: CASSLRDSPYQPQHF. The CDR3 DNA is TGTGCCAGCAGCTTAAGGGACAGTCCTTATCAGCCCCAGCATTTT.

The chain links TRBV7-2 to TRBJ2-5; D is undetermined. The germline V gene encodes CDR1 SGHTA and CDR2 FQGNSA. This CDR3 spans 13 amino acids. Between the trimmed V and J ends, which lost 7 bases and 5 bases, there was a span of 14 bases. The CDR3 DNA is TGTGCCAGCAAACCCGCGGCACGGGAGACCCAGTACTTC. This gives the protein CASKPAARETQYF.

CDR3 residues: CASSQVRPAGETQYF. In DNA form, the CDR3 reads TGTGCCAGCAGCCAAGTCCGACCAGCCGGGGAGACCCAGTACTTC. This sequence joins TRBV3-1 (or the pseudogene TRBV3-2) and TRBJ2-5; D unresolved. The CDR3 spans 15 residues. Germline values: CDR1 LGHDT, CDR2 YNNKEL (reference sequence). V was trimmed by 1 base and J by 5 bases, leaving 14 bases between them.

The rearrangement joins TRBV5-4 to TRBJ2-7; D call uncertain. V lost 4 bases and J 2 bases, leaving 7 bases between the germline ends. Germline CDR1 is SGHNT and CDR2 is YYREEE (reference sequence). The CDR3 totals 12 residues. CDR3 sequence (DNA): TGTGCCAGCAGCCCTACTACCTACGAGCAGTACTTC. Amino acid sequence: CASSPTTYEQYF. The full variable domain, with the rest looked up from reference TRBV5-4 and TRBJ2-7, is ETGVTQSPTHLIKTRGQQVTLRCSSQSGHNTVSWYQQALGQGPQFIFQYYREEENGRGNFPPRFSGLQFPNYSSELNVNALELDDSALYLCASSPTTYEQYFGPGTRLTVT.

The V gene is TRBV7-8, the J gene TRBJ2-2; D not resolved. V was pared by 5 bases and J by 5 bases, with 9 bases between. The CDR3 length is 13 residues. Germline-derived CDR1 and CDR2 are SGHVS and FQNEAQ. In DNA form, the CDR3 reads TGTGCCAGCAGCCCGACGGGTACCGGGGAGCTGTTTTTT. Its translation is CASSPTGTGELFF.

This clone appeared a single time. The J gene is TRBJ2-5, the V gene TRBV24-1, with 9 bases identical to TRBD1. The CDR3 sequence is 14 residues long. V shed 5 bases and J 6 bases; nucleotides not matched to a gene: 6. Germline V gene sequence: CDR1 KGHDR, CDR2 SFDVKD. This CDR3 is CATSGTGDVQTQYF. In DNA form, the CDR3 reads TGTGCCACCAGTGGGACAGGGGACGTACAGACCCAGTACTTC.